The clone carrying this T cell receptor beta chain was detected a few times. The CDR3 spans 15 residues. The V end lost 6 bases, the J end lost 0 bases, and 12 bases lay between the germline ends. Per the germline V gene, CDR1 is SNHLY and CDR2 is FYNNEI. This sample is part of a study of T cells in Graves' hyperthyroidism and ophthalmopathy. Amplification targeted TCR beta CDR3 regions from RNA transcripts. TCR CDR3 underwent first-round RT-PCR with the HTBI primer set. In TCRdb, the multiplex PCR reads were re-called with MiXCR into one record per CDR3 protein. Counted here are 550,000 to 700,000 distinct CDR3 sequences, over 12% occurring once; the ten biggest clones make up around 4%.

This chain connects TRBV2 to TRBJ1-5; no firm D call. The clonotype was recovered from a woman aged 40 to 49 with Graves' ophthalmopathy. The sample taken for sequencing was blood. The CDR3 region is CASRAGDHSNQPQHF. In DNA, the CDR3 is TGTGCCAGCAGAGCCGGCGACCATAGCAATCAGCCCCAGCATTTT.